This TCR beta chain was recorded in a study of CD8 T cells in Susac syndrome. CD8+ and CD4+ T cells taken from blood had their TCR beta sequenced. Multiple sclerosis controls were treatment-naive patients with stable or active relapsing-remitting disease. Through negative isolation, CD4+ and CD8+ T cells were obtained, while TEMRA cells were enriched using FACS. The CDR3 is 14 residues long. V was pared by 3 bases and J by 3 bases, with 5 bases of the junction left unmatched. Germline V CDR1 and CDR2: DFQATT, SNEGSKA (reference sequence). cDNA came from about 0.5 to 1 ug RNA primed by random hexamers. immunoSEQ multiplex PCR amplified TCR beta CDR3 across 54 Vbeta, 13 Jbeta. A single record per CDR3 protein comes from TCRdb applying MiXCR to the immunoSEQ multiplex PCR reads. The data contain around 150,000 distinct CDR3 sequences, 95% of them singletons.

The sequence derives from a human donor with multiple sclerosis. Sample: CD4+ T cells from PBMCs. This rearrangement joins TRBV20-1 to TRBJ2-1, with TRBD1 identical over 7 bases. This CDR3 reads CSASLTGIYNEQFF. In nucleotides, the CDR3 is TGCAGTGCTAGTCTGACAGGGATCTACAATGAGCAGTTCTTC.